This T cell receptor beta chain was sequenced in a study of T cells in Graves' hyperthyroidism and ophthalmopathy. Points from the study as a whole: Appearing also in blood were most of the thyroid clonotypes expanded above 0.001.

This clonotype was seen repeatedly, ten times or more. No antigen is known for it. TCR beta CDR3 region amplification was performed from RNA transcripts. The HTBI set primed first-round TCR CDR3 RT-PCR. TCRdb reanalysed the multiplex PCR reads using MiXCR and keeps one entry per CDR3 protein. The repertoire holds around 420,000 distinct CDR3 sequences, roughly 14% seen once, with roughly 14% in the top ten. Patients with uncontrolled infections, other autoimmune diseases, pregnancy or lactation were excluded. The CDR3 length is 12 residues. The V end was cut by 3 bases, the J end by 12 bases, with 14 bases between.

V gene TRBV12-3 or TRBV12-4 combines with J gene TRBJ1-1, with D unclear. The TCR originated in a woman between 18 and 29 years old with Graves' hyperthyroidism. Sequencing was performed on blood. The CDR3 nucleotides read TGTGCCAGCAGTTTGGGTACGGGTCCGACTTTCTTT. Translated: CASSLGTGPTFF.